This is a list of T cell receptor beta chains from one sample in a study of shared clonotypes between healthy human individuals. The protocol was immunoSEQ multiplex PCR, while the TCRdb copy is restricted to in-frame clones and leaves out a portion. The table records some 2,100,000 clones, just over 90% of them present only once. Sequencing was performed on naive CD8+ T cells from PBMCs. These receptors came from a man aged 18 to 35 in good health. Some clones in this sample may be carry-over from other donors' samples. CDR3s include the opening cysteine and the closing phenylalanine or tryptophan.

j_gene | v_gene | CDR3aa
TRBJ1-2 | TRBV9 | CASSVVGPGGGYTF
TRBJ1-2 | TRBV6-1 | CASPLDRGKGYTF
TRBJ2-2 | TRBV18 | CASSPAAFANTGELFF
TRBJ2-7 | TRBV4-1 | CASSQGLVTYEQYF
TRBJ2-5 | TRBV4-3 | CASSPGPLSYQETQYF
TRBJ2-7 | TRBV27 | CASSASGRTYEQYF
TRBJ1-1 | TRBV29-1 | CSVLEFTEAFF
TRBJ2-1 | TRBV27 | CASSFLAGGTYNEQFF
TRBJ2-7 | TRBV28 | CASSLFGSSGAYEQYF
TRBJ1-4 | TRBV6-1 | CASSGAQGKNEKLFF
TRBJ1-1 | TRBV29-1 | CSVYRGPWGAFF
TRBJ2-7 | TRBV4-3 | CASSQDNTSGYEQYF
TRBJ1-1 | TRBV21-1 | CASSKENSGQTANTEAFF
TRBJ1-2 | TRBV28 | CASSRTLNYGYTF
TRBJ1-1 | TRBV9 | CASSVRSDQNTEAFF
TRBJ2-7 | TRBV4-2 | CASSPLGGEQYF
TRBJ2-7 | TRBV28 | CASSLPPGQGSYEQYF
TRBJ2-1 | TRBV9 | CASSVEGNSYNEQFF
TRBJ2-1 | TRBV4-1 | CASRGGGLNEQFF
TRBJ1-4 | TRBV27 | CASSPPGGPTNEKLFF
TRBJ1-2 | TRBV27 | CASSDLSPRGLSYGYTF
TRBJ1-3 | TRBV7-2 | CASSETGSSGNTIYF
TRBJ2-5 | TRBV4-1 | CASSQDRGTQTGKTQYF
TRBJ1-1 | TRBV7-8 | CASSPRRGMEAFF
TRBJ2-7 | TRBV6-5 | CASSYGAGLPEQYF
TRBJ2-5 | TRBV19 | CASSLLAGEETQYF
TRBJ1-2 | TRBV30 | CAWNPRGKGGYTF
TRBJ1-1 | TRBV4-2 | CASSQRKGDVAFF
TRBJ2-2 | TRBV7-8 | CASSLVQGVGGELFF
TRBJ2-3 | TRBV7-9 | CASSPPGGTPATDTQYF
TRBJ2-5 | TRBV6-6 | CASSYPTSGGWEQYF
TRBJ2-7 | TRBV5-6 | CASSPGGANYEQYF